These 13 T cell receptor beta chains came from one sample sequenced in a study of cytomegalovirus exposure and HLA in healthy donors. Sequencing was performed with immunoSEQ multiplex PCR; in TCRdb, only in-frame clones are kept and a portion is missing. The sample carries 95,000 to 150,000 clones, approximately 89% recorded once. Specimen: PBMCs. The receptors shown here come from a young woman in good health and CMV-seronegative.

This clone was counted between two and nine times. The rearrangement joins TRBV7-9 to TRBJ2-3, with D possibly TRBD2 on 6 matching bases. CDR3 length: 15 residues. Trimming pared 1 base from V and 0 bases from J, leaving 8 bases between. Germline V gene lookup returns CDR1 SEHNR and CDR2 FQNEAQ (reference sequence). Here the CDR3 DNA reads TGTGCCAGCAGCTTAGGGCTAGCGAGCACAGATACGCAGTATTTT. It is translated as CASSLGLASTDTQYF.

The chain recombines TRBV6-1 with TRBJ2-7, with D possibly being TRBD2 (5 bases). Looked up from germline, CDR1 is MNHNS and CDR2 is SASEGT. The V end lost 2 bases, the J end lost 7 bases, and 9 bases lay between the germline ends. This CDR3 has 12 amino acids. CDR3 nucleotides: TGTGCCAGCAGTGAATCCCGGGGTGAGCAGTACGTC. Residues: CASSESRGEQYV.

The J gene is TRBJ1-1, the V gene TRBV28, with D uncertain. CDR3 size: 14 residues. The V end was cut by 8 bases, the J end by 0 bases, with 13 bases between. Germline V gives CDR1 MDHEN, CDR2 SYDVKM. Here the CDR3 DNA reads TGTGCCAGCGCACCCGGGTTGATGAACACTGAAGCTTTCTTT. This codes for CASAPGLMNTEAFF. Full variable domain (rest looked up from reference TRBV28 and TRBJ1-1): DVKVTQSSRYLVKRTGEKVFLECVQDMDHENMFWYRQDPGLGLRLIYFSYDVKMKEKGDIPEGYSVSREKKERFSLILESASTNQTSMYLCASAPGLMNTEAFFGQGTRLTVV.

This chain's CDR3 is CAWSPRGRSGYTF. CDR3 in DNA: TGTGCCTGGAGTCCCCGCGGGAGGAGTGGCTACACCTTC. The chain links TRBV30 to TRBJ1-2; D is unclear. Per germline, CDR1 GTSNPN and CDR2 SVGIG (reference sequence). The CDR3 is 13 residues long. The ends were cut back, 2 bases at V and 7 bases at J, with 14 bases in the middle.

The rearrangement links TRBV6-1 to TRBJ1-5, with a weak D call TRBD1 (5 bases). The CDR3 runs to 17 residues. CDR1 and CDR2 from the germline V gene are MNHNS and SASEGT. Trimming removed 2 bases at V and 5 bases at J, with 19 bases between. The CDR3 sequence: CASSESFQGRSHQPQHF. The CDR3 bases are TGTGCCAGCAGTGAATCTTTTCAGGGAAGATCGCATCAGCCCCAGCATTTT.

This chain joins TRBV11-1 and TRBJ2-5; D perhaps matches TRBD1 (5 bases). The CDR3 runs to 14 residues. V was clipped by 5 bases and J by 5 bases, with 15 bases between them. Germline CDR1 and CDR2: SGHAT and FQDESV (reference sequence). CDR3 DNA sequence: TGTGCCAGCAGCCCCCAGACAGAACAGGAGACCCAGTACTTC. Translation: CASSPQTEQETQYF.

The chain joins TRBV9 to TRBJ1-1; D gene ambiguous. In germline, CDR1 is SGDLS, CDR2 YYNGEE. The V end lost 4 bases, the J end lost 1 base, and 14 bases lay between the germline ends. The CDR3 runs 15 residues. The CDR3 loop reads CASSPSGGENTEAFF. CDR3 nucleotide sequence: TGTGCCAGCAGCCCGTCGGGAGGAGAGAACACTGAAGCTTTCTTT.

The rearrangement links TRBV5-1 to TRBJ2-4; 7 bases map to TRBD1. This CDR3 has 13 amino acids. Germline V CDR1 and CDR2: SGHRS, YFSETQ. The V and J ends lost 4 bases and 7 bases, in that order; junction bases with no gene match: 5. DNA for the CDR3: TGCGCCAGCAGCACCGCGACAGGGAACATTCAGTACTTC. It is translated as CASSTATGNIQYF.

J is TRBJ2-5 and V is TRBV2; TRBD1 might be the D (7 bases). This CDR3 comprises 13 residues. Trimming removed 9 bases from V and 7 bases from J, with 18 bases in between. Germline values: CDR1 SNHLY, CDR2 FYNNEI. CDR3: CASGGLPGGTQYF. CDR3 in DNA: TGTGCCAGTGGGGGACTCCCAGGGGGGACCCAGTACTTC.

The chain couples TRBV27 to TRBJ2-6; 8 bases are shared with TRBD1. J gave up 0 bases and V 10 bases, and 5 bases lay outside the gene matches. The germline V gene encodes CDR1 MNHEY and CDR2 SMNVEV (reference sequence). The CDR3 is made up of 15 amino acids. CDR3: CATGTGTSGANVLTF. The CDR3, as DNA: TGTGCCACGGGGACAGGCACCTCTGGGGCCAACGTCCTGACTTTC.

The chain recombines TRBV5-1 with TRBJ2-1; 10 bases align to TRBD2. Germline assignment: CDR1 SGHRS and CDR2 YFSETQ. The length of the CDR3 is 15 residues. The junction had 8 bases not matched to a gene; V was cut back by 4 bases and J by 7 bases. This CDR3 reads CASSLNSGRLNEQFF. The DNA for the CDR3 is TGCGCCAGCAGCCTAAATAGCGGGAGGTTAAATGAGCAGTTCTTC. Complete variable domain (other parts from reference TRBV5-1 and TRBJ2-1): KAGVTQTPRYLIKTRGQQVTLSCSPISGHRSVSWYQQTPGQGLQFLFEYFSETQRNKGNFPGRFSGRQFSNSRSEMNVSTLELGDSALYLCASSLNSGRLNEQFFGPGTRLTVL.

V gene TRBV5-1 combines with J gene TRBJ2-3; D ambiguous. V was trimmed by 0 bases and J by 1 base, leaving 6 bases between them. CDR3 length: 14 residues. The germline V gene encodes CDR1 SGHRS and CDR2 YFSETQ. CDR3 amino acids: CASSLVTGTDTQYF. CDR3 bases: TGCGCCAGCAGCTTGGTAACGGGCACAGATACGCAGTATTTT.

This chain connects TRBV11-2 to TRBJ2-7; 7 bases map to TRBD1. With 5 bases clipped from V and 5 bases from J, the junction kept 12 bases outside the gene matches. The CDR3 covers 15 residues. CDR1 is SGHAT and CDR2 is FQNNGV in the germline V gene. CDR3 coding DNA: TGTGCCAGCAGCCCTAGGGGGCGCCGGGGCAACGAGCAGTACTTC. Translation: CASSPRGRRGNEQYF. Full variable domain (rest looked up from reference TRBV11-2 and TRBJ2-7): EAGVAQSPRYKIIEKRQSVAFWCNPISGHATLYWYQQILGQGPKLLIQFQNNGVVDDSQLPKDRFSAERLKGVDSTLKIQPAKLEDSAVYLCASSPRGRRGNEQYFGPGTRLTVT.